The next 26 T cell receptor beta chains were all read from a single sample in a study of blood T cell repertoires in COVID-19. Using immunoSEQ multiplex PCR, the repertoire was profiled, and TCRdb retains in-frame clones only, with some absent. The sample lists hundreds of thousands of clones, approximately 90% occurring once. Material: peripheral blood. The source is a man aged 60 to 69 with COVID-19, enrolled during active disease.

The CDR3 here is CASSAKGTGGNQPQHF. The CDR3 DNA reads TGTGCCAGCAGTGCTAAGGGGACAGGGGGGAATCAGCCCCAGCATTTT. This rearrangement joins TRBV27 to TRBJ1-5, with TRBD1 matching over 11 bases. There are 16 residues in the CDR3. The V gene's germline CDR1 is MNHEY and CDR2 SMNVEV (reference sequence). V shed 5 bases and J 4 bases; nucleotides not matched to a gene: 7.

The V call is TRBV7-9, the J call TRBJ2-5, with 12 bases lining up with TRBD2. The CDR3 loop spans 15 amino acids. After removal of 5 bases from V and 5 bases from J, the junction contained 6 bases not matched to a gene. CDR1 is SEHNR and CDR2 is FQNEAQ in the germline V gene (reference sequence). CDR3 coding DNA: TGTGCCAGCAGCCTACTAGCGGGAGGAGGCGAGACCCAGTACTTC. Its translation is CASSLLAGGGETQYF.

The chain uses TRBV19 and TRBJ2-2; 7 bases agree with TRBD2. CDR1 is LNHDA and CDR2 is SQIVND in the germline V gene (reference sequence). V dropped 6 bases and J dropped 2; count of bases not matched to a gene: 6. The CDR3 loop spans 15 amino acids. Written as DNA, the CDR3 is TGTGCCAGTAGGCTTGGGACTACCAACACCGGGGAGCTGTTTTTT. Its translation is CASRLGTTNTGELFF.

The chain joins TRBV5-1 to TRBJ1-2; 12 bases are shared with TRBD1. There are 14 residues in the CDR3. Trimming took 4 bases from V and 8 from J; bases not matched to a gene: 6. Germline V CDR1 and CDR2: SGHRS, YFSETQ. The CDR3 reads CASSAGDRGRGYTF. The CDR3 DNA reads TGCGCCAGCAGCGCTGGGGACAGGGGGCGAGGCTACACCTTC.

The count of this clone is one. V and J are TRBV4-1 and TRBJ2-7; TRBD1 might be the D (6 bases). CDR1 is MGHRA and CDR2 is YSYEKL in the germline V gene. The CDR3 is 14 amino acids. The V end lost 2 bases, the J end lost 4 bases, and 12 bases lay between the germline ends. In DNA, the CDR3 is TGCGCCAGCAGCCAACCTGGACAGCGGTACGAGCAGTACTTC. It translates to CASSQPGQRYEQYF.

This sequence joins TRBV4-1 and TRBJ2-1; 9 bases fit TRBD1. The CDR3 is 17 residues long. Germline V gene lookup returns CDR1 MGHRA and CDR2 YSYEKL. Unmatched junction bases numbered 13, after V lost 3 bases and J lost 7 bases. The CDR3 is CASSHPTDRGGWNEQFF. In DNA form, the CDR3 reads TGCGCCAGCAGCCACCCCACCGACAGGGGGGGTTGGAATGAGCAGTTCTTC.

The gene calls are TRBV6-5 and TRBJ1-1; 7 bases line up with TRBD1. Trimming at V came to 6 bases and at J to 0 bases, leaving 7 bases not matched to a gene. The CDR3 has 15 residues. Germline V gene data show CDR1 as MNHEY and CDR2 as SVGAGI. CDR3 in DNA: TGTGCCAGCAGAGGACAGGACTTCATGAACACTGAAGCTTTCTTT. It yields the protein CASRGQDFMNTEAFF.

The gene calls are TRBV10-3 and TRBJ2-2, with TRBD2 identical over 11 bases. Germline assignment: CDR1 ENHRY and CDR2 SYGVKD. This CDR3 comprises 14 residues. With 11 bases clipped from V and 1 base from J, the junction kept 3 bases outside the gene matches. The CDR3 sequence: CALGTSGNTGELFF. The CDR3 bases are TGTGCCCTCGGGACTAGCGGGAACACCGGGGAGCTGTTTTTT.

The rearrangement links TRBV6-5 to TRBJ2-7, with TRBD2 matching over 8 bases. The V gene end was trimmed by 2 bases and the J gene end by 6 bases; junction bases not matched to a gene: 6. This CDR3 has 14 residues. Germline assignment: CDR1 MNHEY and CDR2 SVGAGI. CDR3: CASSYEGLGGEQYF. CDR3 DNA: TGTGCCAGCAGTTACGAGGGACTAGGCGGCGAGCAGTACTTC.

The chain is built from TRBV11-3 and TRBJ2-1; maybe TRBD2 (6 bases). Trimming shortened V by 4 bases and J by 5 bases, and 12 bases separated the two germline ends. This CDR3 has 14 amino acids. Germline V lookup: CDR1 SGHNT, CDR2 YENEEA. The CDR3 coding sequence is TGTGCCAGCAGCTCAGGCGGGGATAACAATGAGCAGTTCTTC. Encoded protein: CASSSGGDNNEQFF.

The V gene is TRBV5-1, the J gene TRBJ1-4; 7 bases line up with TRBD1. Germline CDR1 reads SGHRS; CDR2 reads YFSETQ. There are 20 residues in the CDR3. The V and J ends lost 4 bases and 7 bases, in that order; junction bases with no gene match: 25. CDR3 sequence: CASSRSPTSTGAGGPEKLFF. The DNA of the CDR3 is TGCGCCAGCAGCCGCAGCCCAACCTCTACAGGAGCAGGGGGTCCTGAAAAACTGTTTTTT.

The DNA for the CDR3 is TGTGCCAGTAGTCTTCCCGGTGGGCTAGCGGGAGTAGATGAGCAGTTCTTC. The encoded protein is CASSLPGGLAGVDEQFF. The chain uses TRBV19 and TRBJ2-1, with 10 bases that match TRBD2. The CDR3 consists of 17 residues. Trimming took 5 bases from V and 8 from J; bases not matched to a gene: 15. From germline, CDR1 is LNHDA and CDR2 SQIVND (reference sequence).

The chain carries TRBV4-1 and TRBJ1-2, with 10 nucleotides matching TRBD1. With V trimmed by 1 base and J by 4 bases, 3 bases remained unmatched. Germline lookup yields CDR1 MGHRA and CDR2 YSYEKL. This CDR3 comprises 15 residues. The CDR3 is CASSQARTGGYGYTF. The CDR3 coding sequence is TGCGCCAGCAGCCAAGCCAGGACAGGGGGCTATGGCTACACCTTC.

This chain links TRBV28 with TRBJ2-7, with 10 positions matching TRBD2. This CDR3 region has 18 residues. Germline CDR1 is MDHEN and CDR2 is SYDVKM. Trimming took 7 bases from V and 1 from J; bases not matched to a gene: 16. For the CDR3, the DNA is TGTGCCAGCAAACAATCTGTCGGGGCTAGCGGGAGTTCCTACGAGCAGTACTTC. This translates into CASKQSVGASGSSYEQYF.

The rearrangement links TRBV30 to TRBJ1-4; 8 positions match TRBD1. After removal of 4 bases from V and 3 bases from J, the junction contained 7 bases not matched to a gene. Germline assignment: CDR1 GTSNPN and CDR2 SVGIG (reference sequence). This CDR3 spans 15 amino acids. The CDR3 region has the DNA TGTGCCTGGAAAGGACAGGGTAGTTCTAATGAAAAACTGTTTTTT. Translating it yields CAWKGQGSSNEKLFF.

This rearrangement joins TRBV4-3 to TRBJ1-5; the D is unclear. The germline V and J ends were trimmed by 0 bases and 4 bases, with 4 bases remaining between them. CDR1 LGHNA and CDR2 YSLEER come from the germline V gene. This CDR3 region has 13 residues. The CDR3 DNA follows: TGCGCCAGCAGCCAAGACCCAAATCAGCCCCAGCATTTT. Residues: CASSQDPNQPQHF.

CDR3 residues: CASSDYAGGGTDTQYF. The CDR3 DNA sequence: TGTGCCAGCAGCGACTATGCGGGAGGGGGCACAGATACGCAGTATTTT. This chain uses TRBV11-2 with TRBJ2-3; 9 nucleotides match TRBD2. Germline trimming cut 5 bases from V and 1 base from J; bases unmatched to any gene: 7. The CDR3 runs to 16 residues. CDR1 SGHAT and CDR2 FQNNGV come from the germline V gene.

In this sample, this clone turned up once. The chain uses TRBV5-1 and TRBJ2-7; 9 bases map to TRBD1. Germline CDR1 and CDR2: SGHRS and YFSETQ. V lost 1 base, J lost 2 bases, and 4 bases stayed unmatched. This CDR3 region has 15 residues. This chain's CDR3 is CASSLNTGGAYEQYF. CDR3 nucleotides: TGCGCCAGCAGCTTGAACACAGGGGGCGCCTACGAGCAGTACTTC.

The chain joins TRBV19 to TRBJ1-5; TRBD1 matches at 8 bases. Trimming cost V 5 bases and J 6 bases; bases outside gene matches: 9. CDR1 is LNHDA, CDR2 SQIVND, per germline (reference sequence). The CDR3 has 15 amino acids. The CDR3 protein is CASSPQGARGQPQHF. The CDR3 DNA follows: TGTGCCAGTAGTCCGCAGGGGGCGAGAGGTCAGCCCCAGCATTTT.

The rearrangement joins TRBV5-1 to TRBJ2-7, with a possible D match to TRBD1 (6 bases). The CDR3 sequence is 15 residues long. Trimming stripped 3 bases from V and 2 bases from J, with 15 bases between. The germline V gene encodes CDR1 SGHRS and CDR2 YFSETQ. CDR3 region: CASSYGTWDTYEQYF. The CDR3 nucleotides read TGCGCCAGCAGCTACGGGACATGGGATACCTACGAGCAGTACTTC.

This sequence joins TRBV4-3 and TRBJ2-2; 7 bases fit TRBD1. The germline CDR1 and CDR2 sequences are LGHNA and YSLEER. The CDR3 spans 17 residues. Trimming at V came to 0 bases and at J to 4 bases, leaving 8 bases not matched to a gene. The CDR3 loop is CASSQEVGGVFTGELFF. DNA for the CDR3: TGCGCCAGCAGCCAAGAAGTAGGGGGCGTTTTCACCGGGGAGCTGTTTTTT.

As for this clone: Germline and junction disagree at one end, which may indicate a read error. This chain links TRBV4-2 with TRBJ2-2; TRBD1 aligns across 7 bases. The CDR3 loop spans 16 amino acids. Germline values: CDR1 LGHNA, CDR2 YNFKEQ. The CDR3 DNA reads as TGTGCCAACAGCCAAGGATCAGGGGGAAACACCGGGGAGCTGTTTTTT. Translation gives CANSQGSGGNTGELFF.

The genes are TRBV14 and TRBJ2-2; D is perhaps TRBD1 (6 bases). Germline CDR1 reads SGHDN; CDR2 reads FVKESK. Trimming removed 1 base at V and 4 bases at J, with 10 bases between. The CDR3 spans 15 residues. CDR3 sequence (DNA): TGTGCCAGCAGCCAAGTCGGCAGGGGCACCGGGGAGCTGTTTTTT. Translation: CASSQVGRGTGELFF.

The CDR3 nucleotides read TGTGCCAGCAGCTTATATGAGGCCAGTGACGGCTACACCTTC. Translating gives CASSLYEASDGYTF. The rearrangement uses TRBV7-9 and TRBJ1-2; D is undetermined. The CDR3 consists of 14 residues. Germline assignment: CDR1 SEHNR and CDR2 FQNEAQ (reference sequence). Trimming removed 2 bases from V and 8 bases from J, with 15 bases in between.

This clone has a single count. The chain combines TRBV27 with TRBJ2-1, with D possibly matching TRBD2 (6 bases). The CDR3 loop spans 15 amino acids. Deletions cut 6 bases from V and 5 bases from J, with 17 bases between. CDR1 and CDR2 from the germline V gene are MNHEY and SMNVEV (reference sequence). DNA for the CDR3: TGTGCCAGCAGCAGGAGGAGGGCCAAAAACAATGAGCAGTTCTTC. It codes for CASSRRRAKNNEQFF.

This chain connects TRBV14 to TRBJ2-1, with 9 bases lining up with TRBD1. The CDR3 covers 16 residues. V was clipped by 3 bases and J by 5 bases; unmatched bases: 8. Germline loops: CDR1 SGHDN, CDR2 FVKESK. The CDR3, as DNA: TGTGCCAGCAGCCACCGGCCGGGACAGGGAAACAATGAGCAGTTCTTC. Translation gives CASSHRPGQGNNEQFF.